Listed here is a single TCR beta chain. Its antigen is currently unknown. This entry comes from a study of T-cell reconstitution after alpha-beta-depleted transplantation in children. It was with unique molecular identifiers that the TCRbeta library was prepared. TCRdb re-derived calls from the PCR reads in MiXCR, one entry per CDR3 protein. The data contain 85,000 to 120,000 distinct CDR3 sequences, 5% to 6% of them singletons. General observations from the study: Among T cells one year after transplant, newly produced cells accounted for most counts and diversity.

This clonotype was sampled from a female patient aged 2-10 years who had a stem cell transplant for Fanconi anemia, so the T cells may come from the graft donor. Sequencing was performed on PBMCs, mostly from graft donor cells, taken 60 days after TCRalphabeta/CD19-depleted stem cell transplant.

CDR3: CSATGTSNQGANVLTF. The CDR3 DNA reads TGCAGTGCCACCGGGACTAGCAATCAGGGGGCCAACGTCCTGACTTTC. J is TRBJ2-6 and V is TRBV20-1, with TRBD2 identical over 9 bases. The CDR3 has 16 amino acids. Germline CDR1 and CDR2: DFQATT and SNEGSKA (reference sequence). J gave up 4 bases and V 6 bases, and 10 bases lay outside the gene matches.